Detailed here is one T cell receptor beta chain. Its matching antigen is unknown. The data are from a study of Ad26.COV2.S vaccination and SARS-CoV-2 variants. Study in general: Enrollment placed the donor in the COV1001 Ad26.COV2.S trial arm. Participants got Ad26.COV2.S intramuscularly, once or twice 56 days apart.

The assay was immunoSEQ multiplex PCR, and TCRdb's table has in-frame clones only and misses some. The sample yields about 350,000 clones, around 89% seen once. Regarding treatment: around 19 received Ad26.COV2.S at low or high dose, single or two shots; five or six received placebo; per-sample allocation not given. The samples were gathered on day 63 after the first injection of vaccine or placebo. Points from the study as a whole: Following vaccination, spike-specific CD8+ and CD4+ T cell responses reportedly exhibited substantial breadth. Measures of TCR breadth and depth may have fallen short of total T cell responses.

Trimming removed 2 bases at V and 2 bases at J, with 4 bases between. CDR3 size: 12 residues. Germline loops: CDR1 MNHEY, CDR2 SMNVEV (reference sequence). This specimen was peripheral blood, taken in a trial of Ad26.COV2.S vaccine versus placebo. The clonotype comes from a person between 18 and 60 years old who received the Ad26.COV2.S COVID-19 vaccine or a placebo. The chain uses TRBV27 and TRBJ2-7; no clear D gene. The CDR3, as DNA: TGTGCCAGCAGTTTAAGGCCCTACGAGCAGTACTTC. Its translation: CASSLRPYEQYF.